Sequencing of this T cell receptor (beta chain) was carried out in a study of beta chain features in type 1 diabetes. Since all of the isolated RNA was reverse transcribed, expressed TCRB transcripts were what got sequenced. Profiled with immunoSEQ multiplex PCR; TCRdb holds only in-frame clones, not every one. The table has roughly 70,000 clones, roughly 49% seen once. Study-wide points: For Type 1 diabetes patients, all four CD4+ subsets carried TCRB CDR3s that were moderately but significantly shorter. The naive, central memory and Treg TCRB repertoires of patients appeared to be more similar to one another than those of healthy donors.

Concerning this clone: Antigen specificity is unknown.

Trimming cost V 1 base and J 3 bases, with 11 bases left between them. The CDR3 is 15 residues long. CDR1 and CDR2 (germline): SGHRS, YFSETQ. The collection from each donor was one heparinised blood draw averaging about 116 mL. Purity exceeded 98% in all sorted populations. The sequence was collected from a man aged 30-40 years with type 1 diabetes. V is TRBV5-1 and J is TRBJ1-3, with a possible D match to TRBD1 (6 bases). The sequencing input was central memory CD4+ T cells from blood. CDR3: CASSLTGYGGNTIYF. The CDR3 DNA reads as TGCGCCAGCAGCTTGACAGGGTATGGTGGAAACACCATATATTTT. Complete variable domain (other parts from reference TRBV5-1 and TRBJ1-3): KAGVTQTPRYLIKTRGQQVTLSCSPISGHRSVSWYQQTPGQGLQFLFEYFSETQRNKGNFPGRFSGRQFSNSRSEMNVSTLELGDSALYLCASSLTGYGGNTIYFGEGSWLTVV.